The rows below give T cell receptor beta chains drawn from one sample of a study of blood T cell repertoires in COVID-19. TCRdb's copy holds only in-frame clones and misses some; the assay was immunoSEQ multiplex PCR. The sample carries 150,000 to 200,000 clones, around four fifths recorded once. Sequenced input: peripheral blood. The receptor source for this set is a woman of 80 years or more with acute or convalescent COVID-19. The CDR3 runs from the conserved cysteine through the conserved F or W. The D gene is left open where the match is weak. The size entry is marked missing in some rows and otherwise reads once, few, many or a size class.

J gene,D gene,V gene,clone size,CDR3 DNA,CDR3 protein
TRBJ2-3,-,TRBV7-2,-,TGTGCCAGCAGCCCCCAGTACAGGGGGGGAGATACGCAGTATTTT,CASSPQYRGGDTQYF
TRBJ2-3,TRBD2,TRBV9,-,TGTGCCAGCAGCGTAGGACTAGCGGGAGGCAATACGCAGTATTTT,CASSVGLAGGNTQYF
TRBJ1-1,-,TRBV18,-,TGTGCCAGCTCACCACCTACGGGCAGCCTCAAAAGAGGGGGAGCTTTCTTT,CASSPPTGSLKRGGAFF
TRBJ2-1,TRBD2,TRBV19,few,TGTGCCAGTACGCGGAGCGGGGTCTCCTACAATGAGCAGTTCTTC,CASTRSGVSYNEQFF
TRBJ2-3,-,TRBV19,-,TGTGCCAGTAGTATATTCGGGCGGGCCGGAGGCGCAGATACGCAGTATTTT,CASSIFGRAGGADTQYF
TRBJ2-1,TRBD2,TRBV18,-,TGTGCCAGCTCACTAAAACTAGCGGGAGAATTGGGTGAGCAGTTCTTC,CASSLKLAGELGEQFF
TRBJ2-3,-,TRBV30,-,TGTGCCTGGGGAGTTAGGGGCGGCACAGATACGCAGTATTTT,CAWGVRGGTDTQYF
TRBJ2-3,TRBD1,TRBV10-1,-,TGCGCCAGCAGCCCCGGGACAGGGGGCCCAGATACGCAGTATTTT,CASSPGTGGPDTQYF
TRBJ1-1,-,TRBV19,many,TGTGCCAGCCACGGTGTATACGAAGCTTTCTTT,CASHGVYEAFF
TRBJ2-1,TRBD2,TRBV6-1,-,TGTGCCGTAAGCGGGAGCTCCTACAATGAGCAGTTCTTC,CAVSGSSYNEQFF
TRBJ2-3,TRBD2,TRBV6-2/TRBV6-3,-,TGTGCCAGCAGTTACCGAGAGCGGGAGTGGGCAGATACGCAGTATTTT,CASSYREREWADTQYF
TRBJ1-6,-,TRBV5-1,-,TGCGCCAGCAGCTTCTCAGGGCCTAATTCACCCCTCCACTTT,CASSFSGPNSPLHF
TRBJ2-7,-,TRBV10-3,-,TGTGCCGCGGAGGGGGGGTCCTACGAGCAGTACTTC,CAAEGGSYEQYF
TRBJ2-6,-,TRBV5-5,few,TGTGCCAGCAGCAGTGGAGTTACTGGGGCCAACGTCCTGACTTTC,CASSSGVTGANVLTF
TRBJ1-5,-,TRBV18,-,TGTGCCAGCTCACCCCGACAGGAGTGGCAGCCCCAGCATTTT,CASSPRQEWQPQHF
TRBJ2-2,TRBD1,TRBV5-4,few,TGTGCCAGCAAACCCGGAGGGACAGGGGTTAGCGGGGAGCTGTTTTTT,CASKPGGTGVSGELFF
TRBJ2-2,TRBD2,TRBV10-2,-,TGCGCCAGCCGGAACGGGAGGGCCGAGGACGGGGAGCTGTTTTTT,CASRNGRAEDGELFF
TRBJ1-4,-,TRBV5-1,-,TGCGCCAGCAGCTTGTACGACACCTCAATGGAAAAACTGTTTTTT,CASSLYDTSMEKLFF
TRBJ1-1,-,TRBV5-5,-,TGTGCCAGCAGCTTGGATCAGGGGTCGGGCTTCTTT,CASSLDQGSGFF
TRBJ2-2,TRBD2,TRBV5-4,-,TGTGCCAGCAGCTTGGATGCGGGAGCCCCCGGGGAGCTGTTTTTT,CASSLDAGAPGELFF
TRBJ1-6,-,TRBV27,-,TGTGCCAGCAACCTTGACGCGGGGTCACCCCTCCACTTT,CASNLDAGSPLHF
TRBJ1-1,TRBD1,TRBV27,-,TGTGCCAGCAGTTCCTGGACAGGGATACGGTCCACTGAAGCTTTCTTT,CASSSWTGIRSTEAFF
TRBJ2-1,TRBD2,TRBV30,-,TGTGCCTGGAGACTAGCGGGCCCATCCCGAGAGCAGTTCTTC,CAWRLAGPSREQFF
TRBJ2-5,-,TRBV24-1,-,TGTGCCACCAGTGACTCACTTGCCGGAGAGACCCAGTACTTC,CATSDSLAGETQYF
TRBJ1-1,TRBD1,TRBV12-3/TRBV12-4,-,TGTGCCAGCAGCGGCGGGACAGTTGAAGCTTTCTTT,CASSGGTVEAFF
TRBJ1-1,TRBD1,TRBV5-5,-,TGTGCCAGCAGCTTTCGACAGGGACTGACTGAAGCTTTCTTT,CASSFRQGLTEAFF
TRBJ1-2,TRBD1,TRBV5-1,-,TGCGCCAGCAGCTTTGGCACAGGGGACGGCTACACCTTC,CASSFGTGDGYTF
TRBJ1-1,TRBD1,TRBV4-3,-,TGCGCCAGCAGCCAAGCATACAGGGGTGGGACTGAAGCTTTCTTT,CASSQAYRGGTEAFF
TRBJ2-1,TRBD1,TRBV2,-,TGTGCCAGCTCCCAAGGGGGCTATGAGCAGTTCTTC,CASSQGGYEQFF
TRBJ1-3,-,TRBV6-5,-,TGTGCCAGCAGACAACAGGGACCTGGAAACACCATATATTTT,CASRQQGPGNTIYF
TRBJ2-7,-,TRBV30,-,TGTGCCTGGAGTGCCAGAGAGCAGTACTTC,CAWSAREQYF
TRBJ1-3,-,TRBV2,few,TGTGCCAGCAGTGAAGAAGCGGGAAACACCATATATTTT,CASSEEAGNTIYF
TRBJ1-2,-,TRBV19,-,TGTGCCAGTAGTATATCCCGACAGAGCTATGGCTACACCTTC,CASSISRQSYGYTF
TRBJ2-3,TRBD2,TRBV5-6,-,TGTGCCAGCAGCTTTGGGGCGGGAGGCGAGGCAGATACGCAGTATTTT,CASSFGAGGEADTQYF
TRBJ1-1,-,TRBV30,-,TGTGCCTGGGGGACAACAATGAACACTGAAGCTTTCTTT,CAWGTTMNTEAFF
TRBJ1-1,TRBD1,TRBV2,-,TGTGCCAGCAGCGGGCGACAGGGGGCGATGAACACTGAAGCTTTCTTT,CASSGRQGAMNTEAFF
TRBJ2-3,-,TRBV7-8,-,TGTGCCAGCAGCTCTTTACTGAGCACAGATACGCAGTATTTT,CASSSLLSTDTQYF
TRBJ1-2,TRBD1,TRBV9,-,TGTGCCAGCAGCGTTACTGACAGGGGTTTCTATGGCTACACCTTC,CASSVTDRGFYGYTF
TRBJ2-1,-,TRBV28,few,TGTGCCAGCACCCCCTTGAGCTCCTACAATGAGCAGTTCTTC,CASTPLSSYNEQFF
TRBJ1-2,-,TRBV30,once,TGTGCCTGGAGTGTACCCAGGGCCCTCGGCTACACCTTC,CAWSVPRALGYTF
TRBJ1-1,TRBD1,TRBV25-1,-,TGTGCCAGCAGTGCCACGACAGGGATGAACACTGAAGCTTTCTTT,CASSATTGMNTEAFF
TRBJ2-5,TRBD1,TRBV18,-,TGTGCCAGCTCACCAGGGACAGGCCCGGAGACCCAGTACTTC,CASSPGTGPETQYF